What follows are 17 T cell receptor beta chains derived from one specimen sequenced in a study of shared clonotypes between healthy human individuals. Only in-frame clones appear in the TCRdb table, and some are missing; sequencing was by immunoSEQ multiplex PCR. The sample holds some 2,100,000 clones, 90% to 97% seen once. Sequenced sample: naive CD4+ T cells sorted from blood. Subset here: CD45RA+ positively selected. These receptors were taken from a man between 18 and 29 years old in good health.

This clone was detected a few times. The genes are TRBV19 and TRBJ1-5; 10 nucleotides match TRBD1. The J segment lost 4 bases and the V segment lost 7 bases, leaving 4 bases of the junction unmatched. Germline CDR1 and CDR2: LNHDA and SQIVND (reference sequence). The CDR3 runs 14 residues. The CDR3 DNA reads TGTGCCAGTATGGACAGGGGGATGAATCAGCCCCAGCATTTT. Its protein is CASMDRGMNQPQHF.

This chain uses TRBV9 with TRBJ1-3; 7 bases map to TRBD1. From germline, CDR1 is SGDLS and CDR2 YYNGEE. V shed 0 bases and J 4 bases; nucleotides not matched to a gene: 10. The CDR3 is 17 amino acids. The CDR3 is CASSVASEGALGNTIYF. The CDR3 DNA reads TGTGCCAGCAGCGTAGCTAGCGAGGGGGCACTCGGAAACACCATATATTTT. Drawing the rest from reference TRBV9 and TRBJ1-3, the complete variable domain is DSGVTQTPKHLITATGQRVTLRCSPRSGDLSVYWYQQSLDQGLQFLIQYYNGEERAKGNILERFSAQQFPDLHSELNLSSLELGDSALYFCASSVASEGALGNTIYFGEGSWLTVV.

The chain joins TRBV7-9 to TRBJ1-2, with D maybe TRBD1 (5 bases). This CDR3 has 16 amino acids. The V end lost 1 base, the J end lost 3 bases, and 15 bases lay between the germline ends. The germline gives CDR1 SEHNR, CDR2 FQNEAQ (reference sequence). The CDR3 coding sequence is TGTGCCAGCAGCTTAGTTACAGGAAAGAGGGACTATGGCTACACCTTC. Its protein is CASSLVTGKRDYGYTF.

The rearrangement uses TRBV19 and TRBJ1-6; D perhaps matches TRBD1 (5 bases). The germline V and J ends were trimmed by 3 bases and 0 bases, with 15 bases remaining between them. The CDR3 is 18 residues long. From germline, CDR1 is LNHDA and CDR2 SQIVND (reference sequence). CDR3 bases: TGTGCCAGTAGTATTGACGGGGCGCAGAGCTCCTATAATTCACCCCTCCACTTT. Its translation: CASSIDGAQSSYNSPLHF.

About this clone itself: Other DNA sequences in the sample encode the same CDR3. The rearrangement joins TRBV10-3 to TRBJ2-1; D remains unclear. Germline CDR1 reads ENHRY; CDR2 reads SYGVKD. CDR3 length: 11 amino acids. Trimming left V 4 bases short and J 5 bases short, with 3 bases between. The CDR3 bases are TGTGCCATCAGTGGTCACAATGAGCAGTTCTTC. This codes for CAISGHNEQFF.

This sequence joins TRBV27 and TRBJ1-4, with D hard to call. The V end was cut by 3 bases, the J end by 7 bases, with 12 bases between. Germline V gene sequence: CDR1 MNHEY, CDR2 SMNVEV (reference sequence). This CDR3 is built from 14 residues. Written as DNA, the CDR3 is TGTGCCAGCAGTTTCTTCGCCGCCGGTGAAAAACTGTTTTTT. It is translated as CASSFFAAGEKLFF.

The gene calls are TRBV29-1 and TRBJ2-7; the D is unclear. The CDR3 loop spans 13 amino acids. From germline, CDR1 is SQVTM and CDR2 ANQGSEA. V was shortened by 3 bases and J by 4 bases, with 13 bases between the two germline ends. The CDR3: CSVDWRMEYEQYF. DNA for the CDR3: TGCAGCGTTGATTGGAGAATGGAATACGAGCAGTACTTC.

The chain has TRBV5-1 and TRBJ2-2; D possibly corresponds to TRBD1 (6 bases). The CDR3 runs 13 residues. With 3 bases removed from V and 6 bases from J, the gap between germline ends came to 9 bases. Germline lookup yields CDR1 SGHRS and CDR2 YFSETQ. The CDR3 region is CASSWTEPGELFF. The CDR3 coding sequence is TGCGCCAGCAGCTGGACAGAACCCGGGGAGCTGTTTTTT.

The chain recombines TRBV7-2 with TRBJ1-4, with D possibly TRBD1 on 6 matching bases. This CDR3 comprises 14 residues. V dropped 2 bases and J dropped 8 bases, with 12 bases sitting between them. Germline CDR1 SGHTA, CDR2 FQGNSA. The CDR3 bases are TGTGCCAGCAGCTTACACAGGGTCGGCGAAAAACTGTTTTTT. Its translation is CASSLHRVGEKLFF.

This chain uses TRBV7-2 with TRBJ2-7; D gene uncertain. With 1 base removed from V and 3 bases from J, the gap between germline ends came to 10 bases. Germline V gene lookup returns CDR1 SGHTA and CDR2 FQGNSA. The CDR3 has 14 residues. This CDR3 reads CASSLGYSYYEQYF. As DNA, the CDR3 is TGTGCCAGCAGCTTAGGGTACTCCTACTACGAGCAGTACTTC.

The chain couples TRBV6-5 to TRBJ1-2; D ambiguous. Per germline, CDR1 MNHEY and CDR2 SVGAGI. CDR3 length equals 14 residues. V lost 6 bases, J lost 5 bases, and 16 bases lay in between. CDR3 amino acids: CASSQFGLGYGYTF. The CDR3 DNA reads TGTGCCAGCAGCCAATTTGGGCTAGGATATGGCTACACCTTC.

This chain links TRBV7-8 with TRBJ2-1; TRBD1 matches at 8 bases. Germline CDR1 and CDR2: SGHVS and FQNEAQ. This CDR3 is 15 amino acids long. The J segment lost 3 bases and the V segment lost 4 bases, leaving 5 bases of the junction unmatched. The CDR3 bases are TGTGCCAGCAGCTCGCCGGACAGGGTCTACAATGAGCAGTTCTTC. Its translation is CASSSPDRVYNEQFF.

The chain has TRBV5-1 and TRBJ2-1; TRBD2 matches at 7 bases. Germline CDR1 and CDR2: SGHRS and YFSETQ. The CDR3 has 16 amino acids. The J segment lost 4 bases and the V segment lost 0 bases, leaving 7 bases of the junction unmatched. This chain's CDR3 is CASSLASGTPYNEQFF. CDR3 DNA sequence: TGCGCCAGCAGCTTGGCCAGCGGGACCCCATACAATGAGCAGTTCTTC.

J is TRBJ2-7 and V is TRBV11-2; D is unclear. Germline values: CDR1 SGHAT, CDR2 FQNNGV. The V and J ends lost 0 bases and 2 bases respectively, with 8 bases between them. The CDR3 loop spans 14 amino acids. In nucleotides, the CDR3 is TGTGCCAGCAGCTTAGACAGTAGAACCTACGAGCAGTACTTC. Protein sequence: CASSLDSRTYEQYF.

The chain has TRBV7-2 and TRBJ1-2, with D possibly TRBD1 on 6 matching bases. This CDR3 has 14 residues. V lost 5 bases and J lost 4, with 14 bases in between. CDR1 is SGHTA, CDR2 FQGNSA, per germline. The CDR3 DNA sequence: TGTGCCAGCAGCCCGGGGGGGGCGATCTATGGCTACACCTTC. Translated: CASSPGGAIYGYTF.

The V gene is TRBV27, the J gene TRBJ2-1; D tentatively fits TRBD1 or TRBD2 (6 bases each). V was shortened by 0 bases and J by 6 bases, with 15 bases between the two germline ends. The CDR3 spans 16 residues. Germline CDR1 and CDR2: MNHEY and SMNVEV (reference sequence). The CDR3, as DNA: TGTGCCAGCAGTTTATCCGGGGGCAGGAGGGGCAATGAGCAGTTCTTC. Protein product: CASSLSGGRRGNEQFF.

The chain is built from TRBV11-2 and TRBJ2-7; TRBD2 agrees at 7 bases. V gave up 5 bases and J gave up 7 bases; unmatched junction bases: 14. The CDR3 extends over 15 amino acids. In germline, CDR1 is SGHAT, CDR2 FQNNGV. The CDR3 sequence is CASSPGGAGSGEQYF. CDR3 DNA sequence: TGTGCCAGCAGCCCCGGTGGAGCGGGGTCTGGTGAGCAGTACTTC.